Here is one TCR beta chain with its context. No antigen is known for it. The data stem from a study of cytomegalovirus exposure and HLA in healthy donors. Whole-study results and caveats: Productive status was seen about 87% or about 30% of the time for most TCR beta V segments in an earlier analysis. Only CMV serostatus was available as immune exposure information. Across donors, sequencing depth was assumed by presence/absence analyses to be roughly uniform.

This CDR3 is 16 amino acids long. The germline V and J ends were trimmed by 1 base and 1 base, with 11 bases remaining between them. Germline CDR1 is SGHTA and CDR2 is FQGNSA. 13 Jbeta primers and 60 Vbeta primers were used for the PCR. TCRdb's copy holds only in-frame clones and misses some; the assay was immunoSEQ multiplex PCR. The table has about 160,000 clones, roughly four fifths seen once. This rearrangement joins TRBV7-2 to TRBJ1-3; a possible D gene is TRBD1 (6 bases). This receptor was obtained from a man in his 60s in good health and CMV-seronegative. Sequencing was performed on PBMCs. The CDR3 sequence is CASSLGQRGSGNTIYF. As DNA, the CDR3 is TGTGCCAGCAGCTTAGGGCAGAGGGGGTCTGGAAACACCATATATTTT.